This T cell receptor (beta chain) was retrieved from a study of OX40 agonist ivuxolimab in advanced cancers. V was shortened by 6 bases and J by 1 base, with 18 bases between the two germline ends. Germline values: CDR1 MGHRA, CDR2 YSYEKL. The CDR3 extends over 16 amino acids. Generated by immunoSEQ multiplex PCR, the TCRdb table keeps only in-frame clones and is missing some. The sample records around 65,000 clones, 90% to 95% being singletons. This receptor was taken from an adult with an advanced solid tumor such as melanoma, head and neck, liver or kidney cancer. The rearrangement joins TRBV4-1 to TRBJ1-1; weak D call: TRBD1 (5 bases). The material sequenced was CD4+ or CD8+ T cells sorted from blood, taken in a trial of the OX40 agonist ivuxolimab. CDR3 sequence: CASSPPDDRENTEAFF. CDR3 nucleotides: TGCGCCAGCAGTCCCCCCGATGACAGAGAGAACACTGAAGCTTTCTTT.